This T cell receptor beta chain was captured by sequencing in a study of cytomegalovirus exposure and HLA in healthy donors. Every donor was a healthy person donating bone marrow. PCR was performed using 60 Vbeta and 13 Jbeta primers. TCRdb keeps only in-frame clones here, not all; method: immunoSEQ multiplex PCR. The table lists some 180,000 clones, around 80% of them singletons. The source of this sequence is a girl aged 5 to 17 in good health and CMV-seropositive. Sequencing used PBMCs.

DNA for the CDR3: TGTGCCAGCAGCCAAGATCTTGCTAGCGGGGCCTACGAGCAGTACTTC. This gives the protein CASSQDLASGAYEQYF. The J gene is TRBJ2-7, the V gene TRBV4-2, with TRBD2 matching 9 bases. Germline values: CDR1 LGHNA, CDR2 YNFKEQ. V lost 0 bases and J lost 2; bases outside the gene matches: 5. CDR3 length equals 16 residues.